Below, 9 T cell receptor beta chains from the same sample are listed, as sequenced in a study of T cell changes during pregnancy in multiple sclerosis. Sequencing used immunoSEQ multiplex PCR; TCRdb keeps in-frame clones, though not all of them. The table records tens of thousands of clones, 75% to 90% of them present only once. The material was peripheral blood, obtained in the first trimester of pregnancy. These receptors were taken from a female donor in good health, enrolled as a control in a pregnancy study.

J is TRBJ2-2 and V is TRBV18; 9 positions match TRBD1. This CDR3 is built from 15 residues. V trimming: 1 base; J trimming: 3 bases; junction bases outside the gene matches: 0. In germline, CDR1 is KGHSH, CDR2 LQKENI. CDR3 residues: CASSPRTGDTGELFF. The CDR3 DNA is TGTGCCAGCTCACCACGGACAGGGGACACCGGGGAGCTGTTTTTT.

V and J are TRBV7-9 and TRBJ2-7; D is unclear. This CDR3 contains 12 residues. The germline V gene encodes CDR1 SEHNR and CDR2 FQNEAQ (reference sequence). Trimming removed 8 bases at V and 2 bases at J, with 10 bases between. As DNA, the CDR3 is TGTGCCAGCGGCCCTCGGGCCTACGAGCAGTACTTC. It encodes CASGPRAYEQYF.

This clone was counted between two and nine times. DNA for the CDR3: TGTGCCAGCAGCTCCCTCAGGACAGGGGGCAATGGAAACACCATATATTTT. As protein: CASSSLRTGGNGNTIYF. The gene calls are TRBV11-2 and TRBJ1-3; 11 bases are a match to TRBD1. Looked up from germline, CDR1 is SGHAT and CDR2 is FQNNGV. CDR3 size: 17 residues. The V gene end was trimmed by 4 bases and the J gene end by 3 bases; junction bases not matched to a gene: 8.

This chain connects TRBV9 to TRBJ2-1; 10 positions agree with TRBD2. The CDR3 spans 15 residues. The V segment lost 5 bases and the J segment 7 bases; nucleotides outside the gene matches: 9. Germline CDR1 is SGDLS and CDR2 is YYNGEE. CDR3 nucleotide sequence: TGTGCCAGCAGTCTAGCGGGGGAAGATGGGAATGAGCAGTTCTTC. It specifies CASSLAGEDGNEQFF.

The gene calls are TRBV6-1 and TRBJ2-7; D is undetermined. CDR1 MNHNS and CDR2 SASEGT come from the germline V gene. The CDR3 has 11 residues. The V end was cut by 4 bases, the J end by 6 bases, with 7 bases between. The CDR3 loop is CASSVGVEQYF. The CDR3 region has the DNA TGTGCCAGCAGTGTCGGAGTCGAGCAGTACTTC.

The chain joins TRBV28 to TRBJ1-3, with D perhaps TRBD1 (5 bases). V was clipped by 1 base and J by 0 bases, with 10 bases between them. The CDR3 contains 16 residues. CDR1 is MDHEN and CDR2 is SYDVKM in the germline V gene. CDR3 in amino acids: CASSLYGGVSGNTIYF. The CDR3 DNA reads TGTGCCAGCAGTTTATACGGGGGGGTCTCTGGAAACACCATATATTTT.

In its sample, this clone was seen once. The chain recombines TRBV21-1 with TRBJ2-3; TRBD1 was called by the table and not checked on the DNA. TRBV21-1 is an annotated pseudogene. The CDR3 length is 17 residues. CDR3 sequence: CASSKEAGAIVTDTQYF. Written as DNA, the CDR3 is TGTGCCAGCAGCAAAGAGGCAGGGGCGATCGTGACAGATACGCAGTATTTT.

This sequence joins TRBV7-9 and TRBJ1-4; D remains ambiguous. Trimming removed 5 bases from V and 3 bases from J, with 4 bases in between. Germline V lookup: CDR1 SEHNR, CDR2 FQNEAQ (reference sequence). CDR3 length: 12 residues. The CDR3 DNA sequence: TGTGCCAGCAGCGGGCCTAATGAAAAACTGTTTTTT. Its protein product is CASSGPNEKLFF.

V usage is TRBV11-3 and J usage is TRBJ2-1; a possible D gene is TRBD2 (5 bases). Looked up from germline, CDR1 is SGHNT and CDR2 is YENEEA. The CDR3 has 14 residues. V was clipped by 5 bases and J by 9 bases, with 17 bases between them. The CDR3 reads CASSPSGLLSEQFF. The DNA for the CDR3 is TGTGCCAGCAGCCCCTCAGGACTTCTAAGTGAGCAGTTCTTC. The full variable domain, in which reference TRBV11-3 and TRBJ2-1 provide the parts outside the CDR3, is EAGVVQSPRYKIIEKKQPVAFWCNPISGHNTLYWYLQNLGQGPELLIRYENEEAVDDSQLPKDRFSAERLKGVDSTLKIQPAELGDSAVYLCASSPSGLLSEQFFGPGTRLTVL.